The clone carrying this T cell receptor (beta chain) was picked up a small number of times. Unique molecular identifiers were used to barcode this TCRbeta library. A single record per CDR3 protein comes from TCRdb applying MiXCR to the PCR reads. The sample includes just under 250,000 distinct CDR3 sequences, about 25% of them seen just once. These data originate in a study of T-cell reconstitution after alpha-beta-depleted transplantation in children. The V segment lost 8 bases and the J segment 5 bases; nucleotides outside the gene matches: 13. Germline V gene data show CDR1 as MDHEN and CDR2 as SYDVKM. There are 15 residues in the CDR3.

The gene calls are TRBV28 and TRBJ2-3; 7 bases are shared with TRBD1. The receptor comes from a girl aged 2 to 9 with Fanconi anemia, due to receive a stem cell transplant. Sequenced material: PBMCs, taken before TCRalphabeta/CD19-depleted stem cell transplant. This chain's CDR3 is CASPPRVGGGDTQYF. CDR3 nucleotides: TGTGCCAGCCCCCCAAGGGTAGGGGGCGGAGATACGCAGTATTTT.